The next 23 T cell receptor beta chains were all read from a single sample in a study of T cell repertoires in cytomegalovirus infection. A single record per CDR3 protein comes from TCRdb applying MiXCR to the reads. The data contain approximately 150,000 distinct CDR3 sequences, about a sixth of them singletons. What was sequenced was CD8+ T cells from PBMCs. The receptors stem from a human donor in good health (CMV status not recorded). Some clones in this sample may be carry-over from other donors' samples.

This rearrangement joins TRBV7-2 to TRBJ2-2; 12 positions match TRBD2. CDR1 is SGHTA and CDR2 is FQGNSA in the germline V gene. Unmatched junction bases numbered 7, after V lost 2 bases and J lost 3 bases. This CDR3 has 18 residues. CDR3 in amino acids: CASSLRLAGGPDTGELFF. CDR3 in DNA: TGTGCCAGCAGCTTAAGGCTAGCGGGAGGGCCAGACACCGGGGAGCTGTTTTTT. The full variable domain, with the rest looked up from reference TRBV7-2 and TRBJ2-2, is GAGVSQSPSNKVTEKGKDVELRCDPISGHTALYWYRQSLGQGLEFLIYFQGNSAPDKSGLPSDRFSAERTGGSVSTLTIQRTQQEDSAVYLCASSLRLAGGPDTGELFFGEGSRLTVL.

The table lists this clonotype with a few counts. CDR3 region: CASRRPGFNTEAFF. CDR3 nucleotide sequence: TGTGCCAGCAGACGGCCCGGATTTAACACTGAAGCTTTCTTT. The chain couples TRBV7-9 to TRBJ1-1, with unresolved D. Germline-derived CDR1 and CDR2 are SEHNR and FQNEAQ (reference sequence). Trimming took 6 bases from V and 2 from J, leaving 13 bases between them. CDR3 length equals 14 residues.

The V gene is TRBV28, the J gene TRBJ2-2, with unresolved D. The CDR3 consists of 12 residues. The germline V gene encodes CDR1 MDHEN and CDR2 SYDVKM. V gave up 2 bases and J gave up 3 bases, with 1 base separating them. This chain's CDR3 is CASSLDTGELFF. The CDR3 DNA sequence: TGTGCCAGCAGTTTAGACACCGGGGAGCTGTTTTTT.

The chain combines TRBV9 with TRBJ2-2; 15 bases map to TRBD2. CDR3 length: 18 residues. Germline loops: CDR1 SGDLS, CDR2 YYNGEE. V lost 4 bases, J lost 2 bases, and 6 bases stayed unmatched. The CDR3 loop reads CASSPKGLAGGNTGELFF. The CDR3 region has the DNA TGTGCCAGCAGCCCAAAGGGACTAGCGGGGGGCAACACCGGGGAGCTGTTTTTT. The full variable domain, its missing parts supplied by reference TRBV9 and TRBJ2-2, is DSGVTQTPKHLITATGQRVTLRCSPRSGDLSVYWYQQSLDQGLQFLIQYYNGEERAKGNILERFSAQQFPDLHSELNLSSLELGDSALYFCASSPKGLAGGNTGELFFGEGSRLTVL.

This clonotype has more than one count but fewer than ten. This chain joins TRBV29-1 and TRBJ2-2, with 7 bases lining up with TRBD2. J lost 1 base, V lost 4 bases, and 6 bases had no gene match. This CDR3 has 15 amino acids. The V gene's germline CDR1 is SQVTM and CDR2 ANQGSEA. This CDR3 is CSVVLLAMNTGELFF. The CDR3 DNA is TGCAGCGTTGTGCTACTAGCGATGAACACCGGGGAGCTGTTTTTT.

In this sample, this clonotype turned up a few times. As DNA, the CDR3 is TGTGCCAGCAGCTTAGATTCACGACAGGGCGGGGCTGAAGCTTTCTTT. This translates into CASSLDSRQGGAEAFF. V is TRBV11-3 and J is TRBJ1-1, with 7 bases aligning to TRBD1. This CDR3 spans 16 amino acids. Germline loops: CDR1 SGHNT, CDR2 YENEEA. V trimming: 0 bases; J trimming: 6 bases; junction bases outside the gene matches: 10.

This clonotype was seen more than once but under ten times. The V gene is TRBV3-1, the J gene TRBJ2-5; TRBD2 aligns across 11 bases. The CDR3 covers 17 residues. CDR1 is LGHDT and CDR2 is YNNKEL in the germline V gene (reference sequence). V trimming: 2 bases; J trimming: 4 bases; junction bases outside the gene matches: 9. The CDR3 bases are TGTGCCAGCAGCCAAAGAAAGAATAGCGGGGGGGGAGAGACCCAGTACTTC. Its translation: CASSQRKNSGGGETQYF.

This clonotype was counted at least ten times. The rearrangement joins TRBV6-2 or TRBV6-3 to TRBJ2-7; no definite D call. Per germline, CDR1 MNHEY and CDR2 SVGEGT. CDR3 length equals 14 residues. V shed 7 bases and J shed 2 bases, with 15 bases lying between them. CDR3 in amino acids: CASIPTGSTYEQYF. CDR3 DNA: TGTGCCAGCATCCCGACCGGATCTACCTACGAGCAGTACTTC.

This clonotype occurred a few times. The chain recombines TRBV6-1 with TRBJ2-7; 8 bases are a match to TRBD1. Germline V CDR1 and CDR2: MNHNS, SASEGT. The CDR3 runs 14 residues. The J segment lost 7 bases and the V segment lost 6 bases, leaving 11 bases of the junction unmatched. CDR3 sequence: CASRRGDRPREQYF. The CDR3 bases are TGTGCCAGCAGAAGGGGGGACAGGCCGAGGGAGCAGTACTTC.

J is TRBJ2-1 and V is TRBV7-6; 8 bases are shared with TRBD2. Looked up from germline, CDR1 is SGHVS and CDR2 is FNYEAQ. After removal of 1 base from V and 6 bases from J, the junction contained 8 bases not matched to a gene. The CDR3 sequence is 16 residues long. CDR3 residues: CASSLGGIAGLNEQFF. In DNA, the CDR3 is TGTGCCAGCAGCTTAGGAGGGATAGCGGGACTCAATGAGCAGTTCTTC.

This chain connects TRBV7-8 to TRBJ2-7; D might be TRBD1 (5 bases). Trimming left V 0 bases short and J 2 bases short, with 8 bases between. Germline V gene lookup returns CDR1 SGHVS and CDR2 FQNEAQ. CDR3 length: 14 amino acids. The DNA of the CDR3 is TGTGCCAGCAGCTTAGCGTGGACAACCTACGAGCAGTACTTC. Its translation is CASSLAWTTYEQYF.

Remarks on this clonotype: Relative to the germline gene, one junction end is altered; a read error may explain this. In DNA, the CDR3 is TGTGCCGGCAGCTTAGGGGGAGCACTCGGGCCCTACAATGAGCAGTTCTTC. This sequence encodes CAGSLGGALGPYNEQFF. The chain joins TRBV7-8 to TRBJ2-1, with a tentative D call TRBD1 (6 bases). The CDR3 contains 17 residues. Germline lookup yields CDR1 SGHVS and CDR2 FQNEAQ.

This clonotype was recorded a few times. This rearrangement joins TRBV12-3 or TRBV12-4 to TRBJ2-7; D ambiguous. V was cut by 6 bases and J by 3 bases, with 18 bases left in between. This CDR3 has 15 residues. CDR3 loop: CASSQTHLPRYEQYF. In DNA, the CDR3 is TGTGCCAGCAGCCAGACCCACCTGCCCCGCTACGAGCAGTACTTC.

The CDR3 loop reads CASSPEGGGPENEQFF. CDR3 coding DNA: TGTGCCAGCAGCCCGGAAGGGGGGGGGCCAGAGAATGAGCAGTTCTTC. The chain recombines TRBV11-3 with TRBJ2-1; D might be TRBD2 (7 bases). This CDR3 contains 16 residues. Germline V gives CDR1 SGHNT, CDR2 YENEEA. V lost 5 bases, J lost 7 bases, and 21 bases lay in between.

The gene calls are TRBV28 and TRBJ2-2; the D is unclear. Germline values: CDR1 MDHEN, CDR2 SYDVKM. This CDR3 is built from 13 residues. Deletions cut 7 bases from V and 7 bases from J, with 13 bases between. CDR3 DNA: TGTGCCAGCAACTTAGATGGCGGCGGGGAGCTGTTTTTT. Protein product: CASNLDGGGELFF. The full variable domain, in which reference TRBV28 and TRBJ2-2 provide the parts outside the CDR3, is DVKVTQSSRYLVKRTGEKVFLECVQDMDHENMFWYRQDPGLGLRLIYFSYDVKMKEKGDIPEGYSVSREKKERFSLILESASTNQTSMYLCASNLDGGGELFFGEGSRLTVL.

This chain joins TRBV29-1 and TRBJ2-7; TRBD2 matches at 7 bases. Germline V gene lookup returns CDR1 SQVTM and CDR2 ANQGSEA. V was pared by 4 bases and J by 4 bases, with 7 bases of the junction left unmatched. The CDR3 has 13 amino acids. The CDR3: CSVVVGGSYEQYF. The CDR3 DNA is TGCAGCGTTGTGGTAGGCGGGAGTTACGAGCAGTACTTC.

This sequence joins TRBV6-2 or TRBV6-3 and TRBJ2-7; D remains ambiguous. V was cut by 1 base and J by 0 bases, with 7 bases left in between. The CDR3 runs to 14 residues. Germline CDR1 is MNHEY and CDR2 is SVGEGT. The CDR3 protein is CASSYLADSYEQYF. CDR3 nucleotides: TGTGCCAGCAGTTACTTGGCGGACTCCTACGAGCAGTACTTC.

The CDR3 here is CASSSLTRDSGKLFF. CDR3 coding DNA: TGTGCCAGCAGTTCTTTAACCCGGGACAGCGGAAAACTGTTTTTT. The chain joins TRBV27 to TRBJ1-4, with 7 bases fitting TRBD1. V lost 4 bases, J lost 10 bases, and 12 bases stayed unmatched. The CDR3 length is 15 residues. Germline V lookup: CDR1 MNHEY, CDR2 SMNVEV (reference sequence).

This clonotype was found a few times. The chain combines TRBV12-3 or TRBV12-4 with TRBJ2-2; 10 bases match TRBD1. This CDR3 contains 19 residues. J gave up 5 bases and V 0 bases, and 12 bases lay outside the gene matches. The CDR3 loop reads CASSLAIGQGEVFTGELFF. The CDR3 DNA is TGTGCCAGCAGTTTAGCGATCGGACAGGGGGAAGTATTTACCGGGGAGCTGTTTTTT.

The chain recombines TRBV2 with TRBJ1-1, with D perhaps matching TRBD1 (5 bases). CDR1 is SNHLY and CDR2 is FYNNEI in the germline V gene. V gave up 3 bases and J gave up 0 bases, with 11 bases separating them. The CDR3 loop spans 15 amino acids. CDR3 bases: TGTGCCAGCAGTGAGAGGGCGGACATGAACACTGAAGCTTTCTTT. Translation gives CASSERADMNTEAFF.

This chain links TRBV28 with TRBJ2-5, with 8 bases that match TRBD1. Germline CDR1 is MDHEN and CDR2 is SYDVKM. Trimming cost V 3 bases and J 5 bases; bases outside gene matches: 8. The CDR3 contains 15 residues. The CDR3 DNA reads TGTGCCAGCAGTTTGGAGCAGGGGGCTGGTGAGACCCAGTACTTC. The encoded protein is CASSLEQGAGETQYF.

The chain has TRBV15 and TRBJ1-2; unclear D gene. CDR3 length: 12 amino acids. CDR1 is LNHNV, CDR2 YYDKDF, per germline (reference sequence). The V end lost 0 bases, the J end lost 1 base, and 0 bases lay between the germline ends. CDR3 sequence: CATSRDNYGYTF. CDR3 DNA sequence: TGTGCCACCAGCAGAGATAACTATGGCTACACCTTC.

The genes are TRBV7-3 and TRBJ2-5; 9 nucleotides line up with TRBD2. Germline loops: CDR1 SGHTA, CDR2 FQGTGA. The CDR3 runs 19 residues. V was pared by 2 bases and J by 5 bases, with 18 bases of the junction left unmatched. The CDR3 loop reads CASSLGPSNRRGGGETQYF. CDR3 bases: TGTGCCAGCAGCTTAGGCCCCTCGAATCGGCGGGGGGGCGGGGAGACCCAGTACTTC.